The 15 T cell receptor beta chains listed next were all sequenced from one sample in a study of vaccination effects on CD4 cells after COVID-19. Using viral peptide pools, the ViraFEST assay grew out antigen-specific CD4+ T cells prior to sequencing. Upon completion of more than 9 days in culture, CD4+ T cells were isolated. No vaccinee had earlier SARS-CoV-2 infection, and nucleocapsid antibodies were negative. No antigen has been identified for these receptors. Sequencing was performed with immunoSEQ multiplex PCR; in TCRdb, only in-frame clones are kept and a portion is missing. The repertoire includes over 60,000 clones, around 69% of them detected once, and around 2.7% sits in the top ten. The specimen was CD4+ T cells from PBMCs cultured with HCoV-NL63 spike peptides, collected before COVID-19 vaccination. The receptors originated from a human donor who received a COVID-19 vaccine.

This clone was seen more than once but under ten times. The chain couples TRBV10-1 to TRBJ1-1; D is ambiguous. The CDR3 spans 11 residues. Germline V gives CDR1 WNHNN, CDR2 SYGVQD (reference sequence). V was cut by 6 bases and J by 11 bases, with 13 bases left in between. This chain's CDR3 is CASRESLRAFF. The CDR3 region has the DNA TGCGCCAGCAGGGAGAGTCTTCGCGCTTTCTTT.

This clone was seen a handful of times. The chain recombines TRBV27 with TRBJ1-2; TRBD1 might be the D (5 bases). CDR1 and CDR2 from the germline V gene are MNHEY and SMNVEV (reference sequence). Between the trimmed V and J ends, which lost 1 base and 4 bases, there was a span of 10 bases. This CDR3 region has 14 residues. The CDR3 loop is CASSLLGRGYGYTF. As DNA, the CDR3 is TGTGCCAGCAGTTTATTGGGAAGGGGCTATGGCTACACCTTC.

The rearrangement uses TRBV5-1 and TRBJ2-3; D might be TRBD1 (7 bases). Germline lookup yields CDR1 SGHRS and CDR2 YFSETQ. V gave up 0 bases and J gave up 6 bases, with 11 bases separating them. The CDR3 totals 14 residues. CDR3 in amino acids: CASSLEQGRDTQYF. The CDR3 nucleotides read TGCGCCAGCAGCTTGGAACAGGGGAGGGATACGCAGTATTTT. Full variable domain (rest looked up from reference TRBV5-1 and TRBJ2-3): KAGVTQTPRYLIKTRGQQVTLSCSPISGHRSVSWYQQTPGQGLQFLFEYFSETQRNKGNFPGRFSGRQFSNSRSEMNVSTLELGDSALYLCASSLEQGRDTQYFGPGTRLTVL.

The chain employs TRBV11-2 and TRBJ1-1; D is uncertain. Per the germline V gene, CDR1 is SGHAT and CDR2 is FQNNGV. The CDR3 covers 12 residues. Between the trimmed V and J ends, which lost 4 bases and 7 bases, there was a span of 10 bases. The CDR3 DNA reads as TGTGCCAGCAGCTCTAGTCAGATTGAAGCTTTCTTT. This encodes CASSSSQIEAFF.

The chain employs TRBV2 and TRBJ1-2; the D is unclear. Trimming took 1 base from V and 4 from J, leaving 4 bases between them. Looked up from germline, CDR1 is SNHLY and CDR2 is FYNNEI. The CDR3 covers 12 residues. This CDR3 reads CASSEDVYGYTF. In nucleotides, the CDR3 is TGTGCCAGCAGTGAAGACGTCTATGGCTACACCTTC.

The chain uses TRBV19 and TRBJ1-3; D might be TRBD1 (6 bases). The germline V and J ends were trimmed by 5 bases and 4 bases, with 15 bases remaining between them. Germline CDR1 is LNHDA and CDR2 is SQIVND (reference sequence). The CDR3 covers 15 residues. The CDR3 is CASSPGWGLGNTIYF. Here the CDR3 DNA reads TGTGCCAGTAGTCCCGGCTGGGGGCTGGGAAACACCATATATTTT.

V and J are TRBV29-1 and TRBJ1-1; unclear D gene. The germline V gene has CDR1 SQVTM and CDR2 ANQGSEA. CDR3 length: 12 residues. V was clipped by 6 bases and J by 2 bases, with 10 bases between them. CDR3 coding DNA: TGCAGCGTGGGTAGCCAAAACACTGAAGCTTTCTTT. This encodes CSVGSQNTEAFF.

This clone has only a few counts. This sequence joins TRBV5-1 and TRBJ1-3; no clear D gene. The germline V and J ends were trimmed by 0 bases and 4 bases, with 8 bases remaining between them. Per germline, CDR1 SGHRS and CDR2 YFSETQ. This CDR3 has 14 amino acids. The CDR3 bases are TGCGCCAGCAGCTTGGGTACCGTCGGAAACACCATATATTTT. Protein sequence: CASSLGTVGNTIYF.

The V and J genes are TRBV7-3 and TRBJ2-1; D might be TRBD2 (5 bases). The CDR3 runs to 16 residues. V gave up 4 bases and J gave up 2 bases, with 15 bases separating them. Germline V gene data show CDR1 as SGHTA and CDR2 as FQGTGA. CDR3: CASSYGPGEPYNEQFF. As DNA, the CDR3 is TGTGCCAGCAGCTATGGCCCCGGGGAGCCCTACAATGAGCAGTTCTTC.

A few counts support this clone. The chain carries TRBV18 and TRBJ2-4, with D hard to call. The germline CDR1 and CDR2 sequences are KGHSH and LQKENI. The V end was cut by 4 bases, the J end by 7 bases, with 8 bases between. This CDR3 has 12 residues. The chain's CDR3 is CASSLDLNIQYF. CDR3 nucleotide sequence: TGTGCCAGCTCACTCGATCTGAACATTCAGTACTTC.

The rearrangement joins TRBV12-3 or TRBV12-4 to TRBJ1-2; D not resolved. Trimming shortened V by 3 bases and J by 8 bases, and 10 bases separated the two germline ends. The CDR3 consists of 12 residues. CDR3 sequence: CASSFTEEGYTF. The CDR3 DNA follows: TGTGCCAGCAGTTTCACCGAAGAGGGCTACACCTTC.

This chain links TRBV19 with TRBJ1-2; 10 bases match TRBD1. The CDR3 is 14 residues long. The germline CDR1 and CDR2 sequences are LNHDA and SQIVND (reference sequence). The J segment lost 2 bases and the V segment lost 5 bases, leaving 2 bases of the junction unmatched. The CDR3 sequence is CASSRGQGNYGYTF. The DNA for the CDR3 is TGTGCCAGTAGTCGGGGACAGGGGAACTATGGCTACACCTTC.

This sequence joins TRBV5-4 and TRBJ2-3; 13 nucleotides line up with TRBD2. V was clipped by 5 bases and J by 2 bases; unmatched bases: 5. Germline V gene data show CDR1 as SGHNT and CDR2 as YYREEE (reference sequence). The CDR3 loop spans 16 amino acids. CDR3 DNA sequence: TGTGCCAGCAGGCGTGGGACTAGCGGGAACACAGATACGCAGTATTTT. Residues: CASRRGTSGNTDTQYF.

The chain uses TRBV23-1 and TRBJ1-2; 7 bases align to TRBD1. TRBV23-1 is an ORF for which the function is uncertain. J lost 1 base, V lost 0 bases, and 5 bases had no gene match. This CDR3 has 16 residues. CDR3 nucleotides: TGCGCCAGCAGTCAATCGGAGGGGGCCGGTAACTATGGCTACACCTTC. It specifies CASSQSEGAGNYGYTF.

This clone was counted between two and nine times. J is TRBJ2-5 and V is TRBV11-2; D is ambiguous. Germline V gene sequence: CDR1 SGHAT, CDR2 FQNNGV. The length of the CDR3 is 12 residues. Deletions cut 4 bases from V and 10 bases from J, with 13 bases between. In nucleotides, the CDR3 is TGTGCCAGCAGCTCACCGATTGGTGTCCAGTACTTC. This gives the protein CASSSPIGVQYF.